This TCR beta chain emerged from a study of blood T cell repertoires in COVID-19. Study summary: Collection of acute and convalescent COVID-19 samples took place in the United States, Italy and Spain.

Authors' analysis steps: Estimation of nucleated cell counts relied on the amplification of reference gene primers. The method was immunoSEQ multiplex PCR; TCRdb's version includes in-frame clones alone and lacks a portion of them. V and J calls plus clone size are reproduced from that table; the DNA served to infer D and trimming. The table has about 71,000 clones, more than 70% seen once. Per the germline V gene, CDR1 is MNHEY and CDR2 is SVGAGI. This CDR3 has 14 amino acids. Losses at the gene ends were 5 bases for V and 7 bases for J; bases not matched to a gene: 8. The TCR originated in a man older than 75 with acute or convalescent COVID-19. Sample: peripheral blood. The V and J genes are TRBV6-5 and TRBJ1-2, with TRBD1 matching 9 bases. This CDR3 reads CASSTTGGAGGYTF. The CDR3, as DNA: TGTGCCAGCAGTACCACAGGGGGCGCGGGTGGCTACACCTTC.